The 20 T cell receptor beta chains below were found in one sample sequenced in a study of identical twins (dated by TCRdb to about 2016). Library preparation employed 5' RACE. The sample was run on an Illumina HiSeq 2000. TCRdb's own reprocessing of the public reads used fastp at Q25 and MiXCR and kept productive beta chains. Rows matching on CDR3 protein sequence are summarized as one entry with the most common DNA and genes. Within this sample are 500,000 or so distinct CDR3 sequences, with 12% to 15% of them counted one time only. The ten largest clones capture over 0.5% of the sample. This sample also belongs to another study, concerning yellow fever vaccine responses in identical twins.

Material: CD4+ T cells sorted from blood. The receptors originated from a woman between 18 and 29 years old in good health.

This clonotype was observed a few times. This chain uses TRBV2 with TRBJ1-2; D is unresolved. The CDR3 spans 12 residues. Germline CDR1 SNHLY, CDR2 FYNNEI. Trimming stripped 7 bases from V and 8 bases from J, with 14 bases between. The CDR3 DNA reads as TGTGCCAGCACCCCGCGGGCCTTCGGCTACACCTTC. Its translation is CASTPRAFGYTF.

This clonotype was counted between two and nine times. The chain is built from TRBV28 and TRBJ1-4, with 8 nucleotides matching TRBD1. The germline V gene encodes CDR1 MDHEN and CDR2 SYDVKM. Trimming at V came to 5 bases and at J to 6 bases, leaving 8 bases not matched to a gene. This CDR3 region has 15 residues. In DNA, the CDR3 is TGTGCCAGCAGTATCGGACAGGGATGGTATGAAAAACTGTTTTTT. This sequence encodes CASSIGQGWYEKLFF.

This clonotype was seen only a few times. V usage is TRBV12-3 or TRBV12-4 and J usage is TRBJ1-2; D unclear. There are 14 residues in the CDR3. V lost 5 bases and J 2 bases, leaving 12 bases between the germline ends. The CDR3 DNA follows: TGTGCCAGCAGTCCCGGACCGGTAAACTATGGCTACACCTTC. This codes for CASSPGPVNYGYTF.

Written as DNA, the CDR3 is TGCAGTGCTAGAGTGAGTCGGCTAGCGGTCTACAATGAGCAGTTCTTC. This encodes CSARVSRLAVYNEQFF. The chain uses TRBV20-1 and TRBJ2-1; TRBD2 aligns across 7 bases. This CDR3 has 16 residues. V lost 1 base and J lost 3; bases outside the gene matches: 9. Per the germline V gene, CDR1 is DFQATT and CDR2 is SNEGSKA (reference sequence).

This clonotype was observed a few times. The V and J genes are TRBV12-5 and TRBJ2-1; TRBD1 agrees at 9 bases. Germline V gives CDR1 LGHNT, CDR2 FRNRAP. V lost 6 bases, J lost 8 bases, and 11 bases stayed unmatched. The CDR3 is 15 amino acids. DNA for the CDR3: TGTGCTAGTGGGATAGGACAGGGGTTATTTGATGAGCAGTTCTTC. This encodes CASGIGQGLFDEQFF.

V gene TRBV20-1 combines with J gene TRBJ2-3, with 8 bases that match TRBD2. The germline CDR1 and CDR2 sequences are DFQATT and SNEGSKA (reference sequence). The CDR3 is 13 amino acids. Germline trimming cut 2 bases from V and 13 bases from J; bases unmatched to any gene: 11. In nucleotides, the CDR3 is TGCAGTGCTAGAACCCCGGGACTAGTTTGGAAGTATTTT. Protein product: CSARTPGLVWKYF.

This chain links TRBV27 with TRBJ2-5; D is possibly TRBD1 or TRBD2 (6 bases each). Looked up from germline, CDR1 is MNHEY and CDR2 is SMNVEV (reference sequence). Trimming pared 5 bases from V and 0 bases from J, leaving 10 bases between. The CDR3 length is 14 residues. The CDR3 reads CASSGGRYQETQYF. The CDR3 region has the DNA TGTGCCAGCAGTGGGGGGCGGTACCAAGAGACCCAGTACTTC.

The chain employs TRBV5-1 and TRBJ2-1; 7 bases agree with TRBD1. The CDR3 spans 21 residues. Trimming removed 1 base from V and 4 bases from J; junction bases left unmatched: 23. CDR1 and CDR2 (germline): SGHRS, YFSETQ. This chain's CDR3 is CASSLREYTGTEIDIYNEQFF. CDR3 sequence (DNA): TGCGCCAGCAGCTTGAGGGAATATACCGGGACAGAAATCGATATATACAATGAGCAGTTCTTC.

This clonotype is a singleton in its sample. The J gene is TRBJ1-1, the V gene TRBV7-2; D ambiguous. Germline CDR1 and CDR2: SGHTA and FQGNSA. The CDR3 is 15 residues long. The germline V and J ends were trimmed by 2 bases and 0 bases, with 10 bases remaining between them. DNA for the CDR3: TGTGCCAGCAGCTTACAGAGCCGTATGAACACTGAAGCTTTCTTT. Protein sequence: CASSLQSRMNTEAFF. Filled out from reference TRBV7-2 and TRBJ1-1, the complete variable domain reads GAGVSQSPSNKVTEKGKDVELRCDPISGHTALYWYRQSLGQGLEFLIYFQGNSAPDKSGLPSDRFSAERTGGSVSTLTIQRTQQEDSAVYLCASSLQSRMNTEAFFGQGTRLTVV.

This clonotype appeared a few times. The chain links TRBV7-9 to TRBJ2-7; D is unclear. The germline V and J ends were trimmed by 0 bases and 6 bases, with 6 bases remaining between them. This CDR3 has 12 amino acids. Germline V lookup: CDR1 SEHNR, CDR2 FQNEAQ (reference sequence). The CDR3 reads CASSLAVSEQYF. The CDR3 nucleotides read TGTGCCAGCAGCTTAGCTGTGAGCGAGCAGTACTTC.

The gene calls are TRBV29-1 and TRBJ2-5, with TRBD1 as a possible D gene (5 bases). Germline values: CDR1 SQVTM, CDR2 ANQGSEA. This CDR3 has 11 amino acids. The ends were cut back, 4 bases at V and 5 bases at J, with 8 bases in the middle. CDR3 residues: CSVGSGETQYF. CDR3 in DNA: TGCAGCGTTGGGTCAGGGGAGACCCAGTACTTC.

This clonotype was counted only a few times. The V call is TRBV29-1, the J call TRBJ2-6, with unresolved D. Germline V gives CDR1 SQVTM, CDR2 ANQGSEA. V gave up 0 bases and J gave up 0 bases, with 9 bases separating them. The CDR3 sequence is 16 residues long. This chain's CDR3 is CSVEDPLISGANVLTF. CDR3 nucleotide sequence: TGCAGCGTTGAAGACCCACTGATCTCTGGGGCCAACGTCCTGACTTTC.

CDR3 protein: CASSGLQSSYEQYF. The DNA for the CDR3 is TGTGCCAGCAGCGGATTACAGAGCTCCTACGAGCAGTACTTC. The V gene is TRBV5-5, the J gene TRBJ2-7; no firm D call. This CDR3 comprises 14 residues. CDR1 SGHKS and CDR2 YYEKEE come from the germline V gene (reference sequence). V gave up 4 bases and J gave up 0 bases, with 11 bases separating them.

This clonotype was seen repeatedly, ten times or more. This chain connects TRBV5-1 to TRBJ2-5, with TRBD1 as a possible D gene (5 bases). The CDR3 loop spans 16 amino acids. Germline lookup yields CDR1 SGHRS and CDR2 YFSETQ. The V end was cut by 4 bases, the J end by 7 bases, with 23 bases between. This CDR3 reads CASSLGSRDGVRTQYF. The CDR3, as DNA: TGCGCCAGCAGCCTAGGCAGCAGGGATGGGGTGCGGACCCAGTACTTC.

This clonotype came up a few times. At one end the junction does not follow the germline gene, possibly because of a read error. The genes are TRBV10-3 and TRBJ2-4, with D possibly TRBD1 on 5 matching bases. CDR1 is ENHRY and CDR2 is SYGVKD in the germline V gene. The CDR3 runs to 18 residues. The CDR3 here is CASSESQGINSAKNIQYF. The DNA for the CDR3 is TGTGCCAGCAGTGAGTCTCAGGGAATCAACTCGGCCAAAAACATTCAGTACTTC.

A few counts support this clonotype. This chain joins TRBV28 and TRBJ1-6; the match to TRBD1 covers 9 bases. Germline assignment: CDR1 MDHEN and CDR2 SYDVKM. After removal of 7 bases from V and 9 bases from J, the junction contained 7 bases not matched to a gene. This CDR3 has 14 residues. The CDR3, as DNA: TGTGCCAGCAAACAGGGGGCAGGATTTTCACCCCTCCACTTT. Encoded protein: CASKQGAGFSPLHF.

This clonotype showed up just a few times. The gene calls are TRBV12-3 or TRBV12-4 and TRBJ2-1, with 11 bases matching TRBD2. With 2 bases clipped from V and 9 bases from J, the junction kept 3 bases outside the gene matches. The CDR3 has 14 residues. Here the CDR3 DNA reads TGTGCCAGCAGTTTATCCCTAGCGGGAGGTGAGCAGTTCTTC. This sequence encodes CASSLSLAGGEQFF.

This clonotype was observed a handful of times. The chain recombines TRBV6-1 with TRBJ2-2; D is perhaps TRBD2 (6 bases). CDR3 length equals 15 residues. V lost 10 bases and J lost 7, with 22 bases in between. The V gene's germline CDR1 is MNHNS and CDR2 SASEGT. The CDR3 DNA reads as TGTGCCACCTCGGAGGGCGGACTTGGGGTCGGGGAGCTGTTTTTT. Protein sequence: CATSEGGLGVGELFF.

The V and J genes are TRBV23-1 and TRBJ2-4; the D is unclear. TRBV23-1 is known as an ORF, though its function is uncertain. The V end lost 0 bases, the J end lost 0 bases, and 9 bases lay between the germline ends. The CDR3 is 16 residues long. In DNA, the CDR3 is TGCGCCAGCAGTCAATCAGGCGAACTAGCCAAAAACATTCAGTACTTC. This translates into CASSQSGELAKNIQYF.

This clonotype has a count of ten or more. This sequence joins TRBV4-2 and TRBJ2-1; D unclear. The CDR3 is 13 amino acids. The germline gives CDR1 LGHNA, CDR2 YNFKEQ. The V end lost 10 bases, the J end lost 8 bases, and 18 bases lay between the germline ends. CDR3 in amino acids: CATALGGRDEQFF. In DNA, the CDR3 is TGTGCCACCGCGTTGGGCGGTCGGGATGAGCAGTTCTTC.